This T cell receptor (beta chain) was obtained from a study of T cells in localized non-small cell lung cancer. Study-wide results and limits: Among the tissues sampled, uninvolved adjacent lung had the highest T cell clonality, above tumor.

Sequencing was performed with immunoSEQ multiplex PCR; in TCRdb, only in-frame clones are kept and a portion is missing. The data contain tens of thousands of clones, around 81% of them singletons. Concerning this clone itself: The antigen is undetermined.

This CDR3 contains 15 residues. The sample here was peripheral blood, taken before any cancer treatment. The chain carries TRBV12-1 and TRBJ1-1. TRBV12-1 is described as a pseudogene. This clonotype was obtained from a female donor of 60 years or more with stage II squamous cell lung carcinoma. This CDR3 is CASSPPPGRDTEAFF. CDR3 nucleotide sequence: TGTGCCAGCAGCCCCCCGCCAGGGAGGGACACTGAAGCTTTCTTT.